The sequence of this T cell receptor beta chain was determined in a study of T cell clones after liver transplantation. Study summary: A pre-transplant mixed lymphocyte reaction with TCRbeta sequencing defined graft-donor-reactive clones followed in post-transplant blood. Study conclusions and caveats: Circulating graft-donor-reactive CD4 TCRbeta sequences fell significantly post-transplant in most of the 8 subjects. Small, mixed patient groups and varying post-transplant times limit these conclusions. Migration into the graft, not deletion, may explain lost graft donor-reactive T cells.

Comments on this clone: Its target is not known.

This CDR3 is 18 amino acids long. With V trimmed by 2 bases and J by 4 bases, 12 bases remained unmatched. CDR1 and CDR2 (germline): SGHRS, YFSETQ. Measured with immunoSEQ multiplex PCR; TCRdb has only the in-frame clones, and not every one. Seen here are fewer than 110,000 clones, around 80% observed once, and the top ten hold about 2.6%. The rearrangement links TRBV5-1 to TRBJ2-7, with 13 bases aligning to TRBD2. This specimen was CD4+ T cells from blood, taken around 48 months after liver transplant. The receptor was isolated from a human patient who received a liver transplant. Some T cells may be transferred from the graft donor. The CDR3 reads CASSFGIKLAGGGYEQYF. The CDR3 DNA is TGCGCCAGCAGCTTCGGAATAAAACTAGCGGGAGGGGGGTACGAGCAGTACTTC.